This T cell receptor beta chain is drawn from a study of T cells in Graves' hyperthyroidism and ophthalmopathy. As for the study in general: At initial diagnosis, before any treatment had begun, peripheral blood was obtained. Study-level points and caveats: Ophthalmopathy was identified by the model a median around 6.9 months ahead of onset.

This clonotype was picked up many times. The antigen is unknown. This CDR3 spans 13 amino acids. Deletions cut 3 bases from V and 5 bases from J, with 11 bases between. From germline, CDR1 is SNHLY and CDR2 FYNNEI. Uncontrolled infection, other autoimmune disease, pregnancy or lactation excluded patients. Extraction of PBMCs used around 9.6 ml of fresh peripheral blood. TCR beta CDR3 regions were amplified from RNA transcripts. RT-PCR in the first round (using the HTBI primer set) targeted the TCR CDR3. One entry per CDR3 protein, called by TCRdb with MiXCR from the multiplex PCR reads. The sample has about 260,000 distinct CDR3 sequences, 16% seen once.

The specimen was blood. The source is a woman aged 18-30 years with Graves' ophthalmopathy. This sequence joins TRBV2 and TRBJ2-7; D is unclear. CDR3: CASSDWGFHEQYF. CDR3 DNA sequence: TGTGCCAGCAGTGATTGGGGTTTCCACGAGCAGTACTTC.